This T cell receptor (beta chain) derives from a study of spatial heterogeneity in lung cancer. MiXCR, applied by TCRdb to the 5' RACE reads, yields one record per CDR3 protein. There are approximately 92,000 distinct CDR3 sequences in the sample; 10% to 15% occur only once, and roughly 41% lies in the top ten. Whole-study findings and limits: Ubiquitous expanded tumor TCRs were observed in blood more at resection than follow-up.

Time point in this sample: sample taken at primary tumor resection. Whole RNA was taken from tumor, nontumor lung or frozen PBMC; it was then sequenced unsorted. A word on this clonotype: As yet, its antigen is unknown.

Germline V gene lookup returns CDR1 MRHNA and CDR2 SNTAGT. The CDR3 spans 15 residues. The V gene end was trimmed by 5 bases and the J gene end by 5 bases; junction bases not matched to a gene: 10. The sequenced sample was PBMCs, obtained at surgery. The receptor comes from a male donor with early-stage non-small cell lung cancer. The chain links TRBV6-4 to TRBJ2-5, with 8 bases aligning to TRBD1. The CDR3 reads CASSPRSGGAETQYF. CDR3 in DNA: TGTGCCAGCAGTCCCCGGTCAGGGGGCGCCGAGACCCAGTACTTC.